A selection of T cell receptor beta chains follows, all from one sample in a study of T cell repertoires in cytomegalovirus infection. Via MiXCR, TCRdb re-called the reads, giving one row per CDR3 protein. The sample lists roughly 130,000 distinct CDR3 sequences, roughly 9% occurring once. The sequenced material came from PBMCs. The receptors derive from a human donor in good health (CMV status not recorded). Some clones in this sample may be carry-over from other donors' samples. Each CDR3 is given with its conserved first and last residue. Each record gives: J gene, V gene, D gene, clone size, CDR3 protein, CDR3 DNA. D genes are given only for firm matches. For some rows the clone size is stated as once, few or many, or as a class when expanded; others skip it.

J gene: TRBJ2-7; V gene: TRBV5-1; D gene: -; clone size: few; CDR3 protein: CASSGNPGEQYF; CDR3 DNA: TGCGCCAGCAGCGGCAATCCGGGTGAGCAGTACTTC
J gene: TRBJ2-1; V gene: TRBV7-9; D gene: TRBD2; clone size: many; CDR3 protein: CASSPWRGVSYNEQFF; CDR3 DNA: TGTGCCAGCAGCCCTTGGCGGGGGGTTTCCTACAATGAGCAGTTCTTC
J gene: TRBJ2-7; V gene: TRBV6-5; D gene: -; clone size: many; CDR3 protein: CASSPGQSYEQYF; CDR3 DNA: TGTGCCAGCAGTCCAGGACAGTCCTACGAGCAGTACTTC
J gene: TRBJ1-1; V gene: TRBV18; D gene: TRBD1; clone size: many; CDR3 protein: CASSPPTGVYTEAFF; CDR3 DNA: TGTGCCAGCTCACCCCCGACAGGGGTTTACACTGAAGCTTTCTTT
J gene: TRBJ1-1; V gene: TRBV3-1; D gene: -; clone size: -; CDR3 protein: CASSQDLRTDEAFF; CDR3 DNA: TGTGCCAGCAGCCAAGATCTTAGGACAGATGAAGCTTTCTTT
J gene: TRBJ2-7; V gene: TRBV11-2; D gene: TRBD1; clone size: many; CDR3 protein: CASSSTGMGYEQYF; CDR3 DNA: TGTGCCAGCAGCTCGACAGGGATGGGCTACGAGCAGTACTTC
J gene: TRBJ1-3; V gene: TRBV6-5; D gene: TRBD1; clone size: -; CDR3 protein: CASSTVGTGIPLSGNTIYF; CDR3 DNA: TGTGCCAGCAGCACAGTCGGGACAGGGATCCCTCTCTCTGGAAACACCATATATTTT
J gene: TRBJ2-5; V gene: TRBV19; D gene: -; clone size: many; CDR3 protein: CASSIENRQETQYF; CDR3 DNA: TGTGCCAGTAGTATCGAGAATCGCCAAGAGACCCAGTACTTC
J gene: TRBJ1-2; V gene: TRBV25-1; D gene: TRBD1; clone size: many; CDR3 protein: CASSFQGVGGYTF; CDR3 DNA: TGTGCCAGCAGTTTTCAGGGGGTCGGAGGCTACACCTTC
J gene: TRBJ2-2; V gene: TRBV20-1; D gene: -; clone size: -; CDR3 protein: CSARDEYGELFF; CDR3 DNA: TGCAGTGCTAGAGATGAGTACGGGGAGCTGTTTTTT
J gene: TRBJ2-5; V gene: TRBV20-1; D gene: -; clone size: few; CDR3 protein: CSAGGAQETQYF; CDR3 DNA: TGCAGTGCTGGGGGGGCTCAAGAGACCCAGTACTTC
J gene: TRBJ2-4; V gene: TRBV12-3/TRBV12-4; D gene: -; clone size: many; CDR3 protein: CASSLERGAKNIQYF; CDR3 DNA: TGTGCCAGCAGTTTAGAAAGAGGGGCCAAAAACATTCAGTACTTC
J gene: TRBJ2-5; V gene: TRBV29-1; D gene: -; clone size: many; CDR3 protein: CSVDQGQETQYF; CDR3 DNA: TGCAGCGTTGACCAGGGACAAGAGACCCAGTACTTC
J gene: TRBJ1-2; V gene: TRBV29-1; D gene: -; clone size: many; CDR3 protein: CSVDRDNYGYTF; CDR3 DNA: TGCAGCGTTGACAGGGATAACTATGGCTACACCTTC
J gene: TRBJ2-5; V gene: TRBV20-1; D gene: -; clone size: -; CDR3 protein: CSASPSTGRTQETQYF; CDR3 DNA: TGCAGTGCTAGCCCCTCCACAGGACGTACTCAAGAGACCCAGTACTTC
J gene: TRBJ1-1; V gene: TRBV25-1; D gene: -; clone size: once; CDR3 protein: CASSEARVMNTEAFF; CDR3 DNA: TGTGCCAGCAGTGAAGCCCGGGTAATGAACACTGAAGCTTTCTTT
J gene: TRBJ2-7; V gene: TRBV5-1; D gene: -; clone size: -; CDR3 protein: CASSLRGREQYF; CDR3 DNA: TGCGCCAGCAGCTTACGGGGGCGTGAGCAGTACTTC
J gene: TRBJ2-2; V gene: TRBV11-2; D gene: TRBD1; clone size: -; CDR3 protein: CASSSQGARTGELFF; CDR3 DNA: TGTGCCAGCAGCTCACAGGGGGCGAGGACCGGGGAGCTGTTTTTT
J gene: TRBJ1-1; V gene: TRBV13; D gene: -; clone size: many; CDR3 protein: CASSFQPRTGNTEAFF; CDR3 DNA: TGTGCCAGCAGCTTCCAGCCTCGGACGGGGAACACTGAAGCTTTCTTT
J gene: TRBJ2-7; V gene: TRBV20-1; D gene: -; clone size: -; CDR3 protein: CSASAGRTSFYEQYF; CDR3 DNA: TGCAGTGCTAGCGCAGGGCGGACGTCCTTCTACGAGCAGTACTTC
J gene: TRBJ1-1; V gene: TRBV19; D gene: -; clone size: -; CDR3 protein: CATKGRENTEAFF; CDR3 DNA: TGTGCCACTAAGGGACGGGAGAACACTGAAGCTTTCTTT
J gene: TRBJ2-3; V gene: TRBV14; D gene: -; clone size: -; CDR3 protein: CASSQGGVVDTQYF; CDR3 DNA: TGTGCCAGCAGCCAAGGGGGGGTCGTCGATACGCAGTATTTT
J gene: TRBJ2-1; V gene: TRBV5-1; D gene: -; clone size: few; CDR3 protein: CASSSGGDYNEQFF; CDR3 DNA: TGCGCCAGCAGCTCGGGCGGAGACTACAATGAGCAGTTCTTC
J gene: TRBJ1-3; V gene: TRBV5-4; D gene: -; clone size: many; CDR3 protein: CASSLKGGLLGNTIYF; CDR3 DNA: TGTGCCAGCAGCCTCAAGGGAGGGCTCCTTGGAAACACCATATATTTT
J gene: TRBJ2-7; V gene: TRBV29-1; D gene: -; clone size: many; CDR3 protein: CSVEDGTTVREQYF; CDR3 DNA: TGCAGCGTTGAAGACGGGACAACGGTAAGGGAGCAGTACTTC
J gene: TRBJ2-2; V gene: TRBV7-7; D gene: -; clone size: many; CDR3 protein: CASSLGPGGLSNTGELFF; CDR3 DNA: TGTGCCAGCAGCTTAGGTCCGGGCGGCCTCTCGAACACCGGGGAGCTGTTTTTT
J gene: TRBJ2-5; V gene: TRBV2; D gene: -; clone size: few; CDR3 protein: CASGLKETQYF; CDR3 DNA: TGTGCCAGTGGACTGAAAGAGACCCAGTACTTC
J gene: TRBJ2-7; V gene: TRBV5-1; D gene: -; clone size: many; CDR3 protein: CASSLVSVRGGYEQYF; CDR3 DNA: TGCGCCAGCAGCTTGGTTTCGGTCAGGGGAGGCTACGAGCAGTACTTC
J gene: TRBJ2-1; V gene: TRBV20-1; D gene: TRBD2; clone size: -; CDR3 protein: CSADDLAGGNNEQFF; CDR3 DNA: TGCAGTGCGGATGATCTAGCGGGGGGGAACAATGAGCAGTTCTTC
J gene: TRBJ2-7; V gene: TRBV7-2; D gene: -; clone size: many; CDR3 protein: CASSLRGQGYGEQYF; CDR3 DNA: TGTGCCAGCAGCCTCCGAGGGCAGGGGTACGGCGAGCAGTACTTC
J gene: TRBJ1-5; V gene: TRBV7-9; D gene: -; clone size: many; CDR3 protein: CASSLGNQPQHF; CDR3 DNA: TGTGCCAGCAGCTTAGGGAATCAGCCCCAGCATTTT
J gene: TRBJ2-1; V gene: TRBV27; D gene: -; clone size: many; CDR3 protein: CASSPGISNEQFF; CDR3 DNA: TGTGCCAGCAGCCCCGGGATTTCCAATGAGCAGTTCTTC